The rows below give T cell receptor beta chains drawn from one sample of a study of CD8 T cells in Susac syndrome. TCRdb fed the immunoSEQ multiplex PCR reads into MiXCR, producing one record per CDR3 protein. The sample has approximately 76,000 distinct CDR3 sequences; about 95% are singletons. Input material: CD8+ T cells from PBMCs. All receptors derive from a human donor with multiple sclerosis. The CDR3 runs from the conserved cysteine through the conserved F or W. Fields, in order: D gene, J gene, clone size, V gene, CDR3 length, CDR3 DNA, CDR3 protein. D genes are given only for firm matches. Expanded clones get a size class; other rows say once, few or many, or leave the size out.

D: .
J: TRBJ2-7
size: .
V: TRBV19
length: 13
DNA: TGTGCCAGTAGTATAGAGGACAGCTACGAGCAGTACTTC
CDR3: CASSIEDSYEQYF

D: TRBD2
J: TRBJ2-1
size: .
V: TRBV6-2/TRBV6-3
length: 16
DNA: TGTGCCAGCAGTTACCACCTTAGCGGGGGGTACAATGAGCAGTTCTTC
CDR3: CASSYHLSGGYNEQFF

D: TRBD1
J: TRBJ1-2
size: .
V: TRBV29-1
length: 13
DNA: TGCAGCGTTGCCACAGGGGCGAACTATGGCTACACCTTC
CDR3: CSVATGANYGYTF

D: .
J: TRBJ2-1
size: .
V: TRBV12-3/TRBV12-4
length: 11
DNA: TGTGCCAGCAGCCTAGGCTATGAGCAGTTCTTC
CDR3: CASSLGYEQFF

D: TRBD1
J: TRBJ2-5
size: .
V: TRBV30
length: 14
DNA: TGTGCCTGGGGCCCGGGACAGGGGGTAGAGACCCAGTACTTC
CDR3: CAWGPGQGVETQYF

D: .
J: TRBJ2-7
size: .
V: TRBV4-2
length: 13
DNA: TGTGCCAGCAGCCGGACAGTCAGCTACGAGCAGTACTTC
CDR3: CASSRTVSYEQYF

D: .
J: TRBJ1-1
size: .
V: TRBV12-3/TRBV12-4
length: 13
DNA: TGTGCCAGCAGCTGGGGGGGCGCCGCTGAAGCTTTCTTT
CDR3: CASSWGGAAEAFF

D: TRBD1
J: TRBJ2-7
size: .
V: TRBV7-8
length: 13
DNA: TGTGCCAGCAGCGGGACAGGGGCCTACGAGCAGTACTTC
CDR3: CASSGTGAYEQYF

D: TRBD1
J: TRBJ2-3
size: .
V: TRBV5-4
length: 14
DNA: TGTGCCAGCAGCCCTCTTCCAGGGGGCGATACGCAGTATTTT
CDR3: CASSPLPGGDTQYF

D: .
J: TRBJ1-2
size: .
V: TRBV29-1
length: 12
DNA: TGCAGCGTTGGCAAAGGTGTTTATGGCTACACCTTC
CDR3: CSVGKGVYGYTF

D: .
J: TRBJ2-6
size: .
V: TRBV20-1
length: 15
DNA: TGCAGTGCTAGAGATCCCCGTAGTGGGGCCAACGTCCTGACTTTC
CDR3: CSARDPRSGANVLTF

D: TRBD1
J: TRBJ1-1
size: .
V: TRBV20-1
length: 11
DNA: TGCAGTGCTCCCGAGGGGGCAATCGCTTTCTTT
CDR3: CSAPEGAIAFF

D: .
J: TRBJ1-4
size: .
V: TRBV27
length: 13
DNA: TGTGCCAGCAGTGCCACCCGGGGAGAAAAACTGTTTTTT
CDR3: CASSATRGEKLFF

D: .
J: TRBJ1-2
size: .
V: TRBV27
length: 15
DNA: TGTGCCAGCAGTTTAGATGGACTGCTAAACTATGGCTACACCTTC
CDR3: CASSLDGLLNYGYTF

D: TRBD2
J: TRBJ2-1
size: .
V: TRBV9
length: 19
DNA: TGTGCCAGCAGCACTAAGGGGGGCGGGAGGGCCCGGGCCGGTTATGAGCAGTTCTTC
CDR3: CASSTKGGGRARAGYEQFF

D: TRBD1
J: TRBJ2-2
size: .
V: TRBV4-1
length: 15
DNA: TGCGCCAGCAGCCTCCGGGACAGCAACACCGGGGAGCTGTTTTTT
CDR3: CASSLRDSNTGELFF

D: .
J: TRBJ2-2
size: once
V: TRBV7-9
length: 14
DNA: TGTGCCAGCAGCTACGGACAGGAGGGCGGGGAGCTGTTTTTT
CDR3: CASSYGQEGGELFF

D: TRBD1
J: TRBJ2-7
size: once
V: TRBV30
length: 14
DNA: TGTGCCTGGAGTTGGACAGGACGCTCCTACGAGCAGTACTTC
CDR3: CAWSWTGRSYEQYF

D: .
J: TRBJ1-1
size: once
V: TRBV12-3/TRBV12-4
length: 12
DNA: TGTGCCAGCAGTGTCGGGCTCACTGAAGCTTTCTTT
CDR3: CASSVGLTEAFF

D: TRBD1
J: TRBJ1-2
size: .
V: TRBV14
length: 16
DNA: TGTGCCAGCAGCCAAGATCAGCAGGGGGCATTGGGTGGCTACACCTTC
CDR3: CASSQDQQGALGGYTF

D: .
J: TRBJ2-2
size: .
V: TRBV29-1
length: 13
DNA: TGCAGCGTTGCCAAGTGGGACACCGGGGAGCTGTTTTTT
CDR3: CSVAKWDTGELFF

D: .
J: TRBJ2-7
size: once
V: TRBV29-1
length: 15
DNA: TGCAGCGTCGAGATCGGGGCCCAACCCTCCTACGAGCAGTACTTC
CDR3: CSVEIGAQPSYEQYF

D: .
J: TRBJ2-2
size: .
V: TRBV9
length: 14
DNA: TGTGCCAGCAGCGAAACAGGGAACACCGGGGAGCTGTTTTTT
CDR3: CASSETGNTGELFF

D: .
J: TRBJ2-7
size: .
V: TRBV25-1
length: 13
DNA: TGTGCCACAACAGGGTTTCTTACCTACGAGCAGTACTTC
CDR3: CATTGFLTYEQYF

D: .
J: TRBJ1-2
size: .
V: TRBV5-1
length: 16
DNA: TGCGCCAGCAGCTTGATGGAGGGTAATCTCAACTATGGCTACACCTTC
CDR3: CASSLMEGNLNYGYTF

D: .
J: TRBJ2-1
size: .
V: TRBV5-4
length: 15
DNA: TGTGCCAGCAGCTCGGGACCTCTAACCGGCAGTGAGCAGTTCTTC
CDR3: CASSSGPLTGSEQFF

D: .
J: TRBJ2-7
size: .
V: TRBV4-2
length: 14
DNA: TGTGCCAGCAGCCAAGCTAGGGGTCCGCGGGAGCAGTACTTC
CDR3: CASSQARGPREQYF

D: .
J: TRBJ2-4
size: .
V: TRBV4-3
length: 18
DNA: TGCGCCAGCAGCCAAGATTTACCTAGGAGGGGAACTAGGAACATTCAGTACTTC
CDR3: CASSQDLPRRGTRNIQYF

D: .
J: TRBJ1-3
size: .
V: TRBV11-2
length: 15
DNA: TGTGCCAGCATAAGTGGGACATCGGACGGAAACACCATATATTTT
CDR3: CASISGTSDGNTIYF

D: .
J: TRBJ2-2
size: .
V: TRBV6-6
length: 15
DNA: TGTGCCAGCAGTTACTCCGGCCCGAACACCGGGGAGCTGTTTTTT
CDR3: CASSYSGPNTGELFF

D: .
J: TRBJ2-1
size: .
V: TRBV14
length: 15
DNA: TGTGCCAGCAGCCAATGGGGGCCATCTTACAATGAGCAGTTCTTC
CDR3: CASSQWGPSYNEQFF

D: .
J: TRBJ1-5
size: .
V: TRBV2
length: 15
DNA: TGTGCCAGCAGTGTAAACAGAGTCCTTGATCAGCCCCAGCATTTT
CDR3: CASSVNRVLDQPQHF

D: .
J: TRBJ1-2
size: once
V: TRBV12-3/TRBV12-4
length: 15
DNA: TGTGCCAGCAGTGCTGACATCTCAGGGAGCTATGGCTACACCTTC
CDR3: CASSADISGSYGYTF

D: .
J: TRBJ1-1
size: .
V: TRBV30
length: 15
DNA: TGTGCCTGGGTGGTAGTGGGAATGATGAACACTGAAGCTTTCTTT
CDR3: CAWVVVGMMNTEAFF

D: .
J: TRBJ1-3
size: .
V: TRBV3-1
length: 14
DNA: TGTGCCAGCAGCCAGGGGACGGCCGGGGACACCATATATTTT
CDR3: CASSQGTAGDTIYF

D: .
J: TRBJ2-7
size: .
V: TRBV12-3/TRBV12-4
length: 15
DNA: TGTGCCAGCAGTTTCGGTACCAGGGGAACCTACGAGCAGTACTTC
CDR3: CASSFGTRGTYEQYF

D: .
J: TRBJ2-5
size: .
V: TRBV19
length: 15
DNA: TGTGCCAGTAGTATAGTTCAGGTCGGTTGGGAGACCCAGTACTTC
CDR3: CASSIVQVGWETQYF

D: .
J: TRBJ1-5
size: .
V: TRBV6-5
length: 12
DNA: TGTGCCAGCAGGGGGCCAGGACAGCCCCAGCATTTT
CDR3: CASRGPGQPQHF

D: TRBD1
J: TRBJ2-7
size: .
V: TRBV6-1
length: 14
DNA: TGTGCCAGCAGTGAGACAGGGGACCTCTACGAGCAGTACTTC
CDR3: CASSETGDLYEQYF

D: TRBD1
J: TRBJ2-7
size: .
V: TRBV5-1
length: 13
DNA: TGCGCCAGCGGGACAGGTGCTTCCTACGAGCAGTACTTC
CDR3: CASGTGASYEQYF

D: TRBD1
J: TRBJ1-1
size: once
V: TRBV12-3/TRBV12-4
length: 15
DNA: TGTGCCAGCAGTCCACCCGGGACAGGGGGCACTGAAGCTTTCTTT
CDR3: CASSPPGTGGTEAFF

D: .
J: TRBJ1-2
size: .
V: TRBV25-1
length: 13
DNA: TGTGCCAGCAGTGAAGGACAGTCGCGTGGCTACACCTTC
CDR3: CASSEGQSRGYTF

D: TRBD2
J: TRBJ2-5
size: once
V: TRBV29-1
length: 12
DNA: TGCAGCGGTAGCGGGGGGGAAGCGACCCAGTACTTC
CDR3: CSGSGGEATQYF

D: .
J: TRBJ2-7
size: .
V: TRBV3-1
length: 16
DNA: TGTGCCAGCAGCCAAGACGCGGGATTGAACTTTTACGAGCAGTACTTC
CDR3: CASSQDAGLNFYEQYF

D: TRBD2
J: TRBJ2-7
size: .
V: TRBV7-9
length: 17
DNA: TGTGCCAGCAGCCCGACCGGACTAGCGGGGCCTCTGAACGAGCAGTACTTC
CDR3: CASSPTGLAGPLNEQYF

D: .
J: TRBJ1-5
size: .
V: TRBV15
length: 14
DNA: TGTGCCACCAGCAGAGGGGGCCGTAATCAGCCCCAGCATTTT
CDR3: CATSRGGRNQPQHF